Detailed here is one T cell receptor (beta chain). Its cognate antigen is unknown. The data are from a study of early T cells in non-severe SARS-CoV-2 infection. In the study overall: The study sequenced bulk RNA from unsorted whole blood, with chains unpaired. Findings and caveats of the study: VDJdb matching skewed toward anti-spike CD8 responses, missing private and CD4 specificities.

CDR3 length: 14 residues. V was shortened by 0 bases and J by 2 bases, with 6 bases between the two germline ends. Germline CDR1 is SNHLY and CDR2 is FYNNEI. Researchers tagged individual cDNA molecules with unique molecular identifiers. TCRdb independently ran MiXCR on the 5' RACE reads; one entry per CDR3 protein. Here the sample spans 70,000 to 85,000 distinct CDR3 sequences, about an eighth being singletons. This chain connects TRBV2 to TRBJ2-3; no firm D call. Sequenced: whole blood. The origin of this receptor is an adult who was a healthcare worker with PCR-confirmed SARS-CoV-2 infection or an uninfected control (not recorded which). The CDR3 DNA follows: TGTGCCAGCAGTGAAGCGCCCGTCACAGATACGCAGTATTTT. Encoded protein: CASSEAPVTDTQYF. The complete variable domain, with remaining parts taken from reference TRBV2 and TRBJ2-3, reads EPEVTQTPSHQVTQMGQEVILRCVPISNHLYFYWYRQILGQKVEFLVSFYNNEISEKSEIFDDQFSVERPDGSNFTLKIRSTKLEDSAMYFCASSEAPVTDTQYFGPGTRLTVL.